Included here is one TCR beta chain sequence, with context. The antigen remains unidentified. The data stem from a study of cytomegalovirus exposure and HLA in healthy donors. CDR3 length: 15 residues. The V segment lost 4 bases and the J segment 5 bases; nucleotides outside the gene matches: 6. CDR1 and CDR2 (germline): SGHNT, YYREEE (reference sequence). Study results and caveats: In a later analysis, a genetic analysis reported fewer productive-TCR N-insertions in an Asian-associated ancestry cluster than the cohort average. Other equally common chains were less clonally expanded than HLA-associated TCR beta chains, a later analysis showed.

Vbeta (60) and Jbeta (13) primers were used in the PCR. Using immunoSEQ multiplex PCR, the repertoire was profiled, and TCRdb retains in-frame clones only, with some absent. The repertoire has 99,000 or so clones, 65% to 85% of them found once; the top ten carry about 5.3%. This clonotype was sampled from a male donor in good health and CMV-seronegative. The chain couples TRBV5-4 to TRBJ1-4, with TRBD1 identical over 9 bases. Sequenced material: PBMCs. The CDR3 region is CASSPDRGSNEKLFF. The DNA of the CDR3 is TGTGCCAGCAGCCCGGACAGGGGTTCAAATGAAAAACTGTTTTTT.